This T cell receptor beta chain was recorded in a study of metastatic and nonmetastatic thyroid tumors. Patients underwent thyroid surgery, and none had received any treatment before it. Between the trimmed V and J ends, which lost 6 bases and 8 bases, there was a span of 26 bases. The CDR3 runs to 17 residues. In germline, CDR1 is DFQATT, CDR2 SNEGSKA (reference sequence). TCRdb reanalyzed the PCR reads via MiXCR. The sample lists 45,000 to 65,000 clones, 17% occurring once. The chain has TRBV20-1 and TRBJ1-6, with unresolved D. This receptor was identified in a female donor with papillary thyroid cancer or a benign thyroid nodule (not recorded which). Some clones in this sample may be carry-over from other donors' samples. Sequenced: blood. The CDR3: CSAYRTSRVEGDSPLHF. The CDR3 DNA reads TGCAGTGCGTACCGAACCAGCCGGGTAGAAGGTGATTCACCCCTCCACTTT.